This note documents a single TCR beta chain sequence. Original analysis: It was from reference gene primer amplification that nucleated cell counts were estimated. Assay: immunoSEQ multiplex PCR; the TCRdb copy retains only in-frame clones and omits some. Clonal size and the V and J genes are those of that table, whereas D and trimming came from the DNA. The table records fewer than 150,000 clones, about 87% of them present only once. This sample is part of a study of blood T cell repertoires in COVID-19. Overall study: Sites across the United States, Italy and Spain contributed samples from acute and convalescent COVID-19. In each case, the material was cDNA or gDNA derived from T cells, B-cell-depleted T cells, or PBMCs.

Sequences were obtained from peripheral blood. The clonotype comes from a woman at least 80 years old with acute or convalescent COVID-19.

This CDR3 is CASSPPGQGNYGYTF. In DNA form, the CDR3 reads TGCGCCAGCAGCCCACCGGGACAGGGTAACTATGGCTACACCTTC. The V gene is TRBV5-1, the J gene TRBJ1-2, with 9 bases aligning to TRBD1. V gave up 4 bases and J gave up 1 base; unmatched junction bases: 5. The CDR3 consists of 15 residues. Germline CDR1 reads SGHRS; CDR2 reads YFSETQ.